These T cell receptor beta chains were read from a single sample in a study of a mutant IDH1 vaccine in newly diagnosed glioma. Sequenced by immunoSEQ multiplex PCR; TCRdb stores in-frame clones only, minus some. The data contain about 120,000 clones, 80% of them seen just once; the ten biggest clones take up under 5.5%. No antigen has been assigned to these receptors. Sequences were derived from PBMCs, sampled from a glioma patient whose treatment included an IDH1 peptide vaccine. The receptors come from a man aged 40-49 years with glioma. The CDR3 runs from the conserved cysteine through the conserved F or W. Fields, in order: V gene, J gene, D gene, clone size, CDR3 DNA, CDR3 protein. A D gene is named only where the DNA matches it firmly. The size of a clone is reported for some rows only, either as once, few or many, or as a class for expanded clones.

V: TRBV7-2
J: TRBJ2-4
D: TRBD2
size: .
DNA: TGTGCCAGCAGCTTACGACTAGCGGGAACCAAAAACATTCAGTACTTC
CDR3: CASSLRLAGTKNIQYF

V: TRBV5-1
J: TRBJ2-7
D: .
size: .
DNA: TGCGCCAGCAGCAAGGGAGGCTCCTACGAGCAGTACTTC
CDR3: CASSKGGSYEQYF

V: TRBV27
J: TRBJ1-2
D: .
size: few
DNA: TGTGCCAGCAGTTTATTAGGGGTGCCAGTTGATGGCTACACCTTC
CDR3: CASSLLGVPVDGYTF

V: TRBV28
J: TRBJ1-2
D: .
size: .
DNA: TGTGCCAGCAGTTTGAGGGACCTCAATGGCTACACCTTC
CDR3: CASSLRDLNGYTF

V: TRBV11-2
J: TRBJ2-1
D: TRBD2
size: .
DNA: TGTGCCAGCAGCACAGGACTAGCGGGGGGAAGACCCTACAATGAGCAGTTCTTC
CDR3: CASSTGLAGGRPYNEQFF

V: TRBV21-1
J: TRBJ2-4
D: .
size: .
DNA: TGTGCCAGCAGCAAACGTCCTAAATTTTGTCTAGCGGGATTAGCCAAAAACATTCAGTACTTC
CDR3: CASSKRPKFCLAGLAKNIQYF

V: TRBV28
J: TRBJ1-4
D: TRBD1
size: .
DNA: TGTGCCAGCAGCCTATCGGGACAGGGCCGGCGGGAAAAACTGTTTTTT
CDR3: CASSLSGQGRREKLFF

V: TRBV7-2
J: TRBJ2-7
D: TRBD2
size: .
DNA: TGTGCCAGCAGCTTAAATACCGGGACTAGCGGGATGAACGAGCAGTACTTC
CDR3: CASSLNTGTSGMNEQYF

V: TRBV10-2
J: TRBJ1-1
D: .
size: .
DNA: TGCGCCAGCATCGGAACCGCGAACACTGAAGCTTTCTTT
CDR3: CASIGTANTEAFF

V: TRBV7-9
J: TRBJ2-3
D: .
size: .
DNA: TGTGCCAGCAGCTTAATTAGCGGTAGCACAGATACGCAGTATTTT
CDR3: CASSLISGSTDTQYF

V: TRBV7-2
J: TRBJ1-1
D: .
size: .
DNA: TGTGCCAGCAGCTTAGCGCTAGGTCACACTGAAGCTTTCTTT
CDR3: CASSLALGHTEAFF

V: TRBV6-6
J: TRBJ1-1
D: .
size: .
DNA: TGTGCCAGCGCCGTTCCGGGGAACACTGAAGCTTTCTTT
CDR3: CASAVPGNTEAFF

V: TRBV4-2
J: TRBJ1-2
D: .
size: .
DNA: TGTGCCAGCAGCCAAGATTCGGCGGGGAATAGCTACACCTTC
CDR3: CASSQDSAGNSYTF

V: TRBV6-5
J: TRBJ1-2
D: .
size: .
DNA: TGTGCCAGCACCTCCGAATTAAGATTTCAGGGTGGCTACACCTTC
CDR3: CASTSELRFQGGYTF

V: TRBV18
J: TRBJ2-3
D: .
size: .
DNA: TGTGCCAGCTCCCCAAAGGCAGATACGCAGTATTTT
CDR3: CASSPKADTQYF

V: TRBV14
J: TRBJ2-7
D: .
size: .
DNA: TGTGCCAGCAGCCAAGAGGGTGCGGGACAGAGCTCCTACGAGCAGTACTTC
CDR3: CASSQEGAGQSSYEQYF

V: TRBV19
J: TRBJ1-1
D: .
size: .
DNA: TGTGCCAGTAGTCCCGAAGAGAACACTGAAGCTTTCTTT
CDR3: CASSPEENTEAFF

V: TRBV6-6
J: TRBJ2-7
D: TRBD2
size: once
DNA: TGTGCCAGCCGGGGGGGATCCGGCCCCTACGAGCAGTACTTC
CDR3: CASRGGSGPYEQYF

V: TRBV7-2
J: TRBJ2-7
D: .
size: .
DNA: TGTGCCAGCAGCTTAGCGGGGGCCTACGAGCAGTACTTC
CDR3: CASSLAGAYEQYF

V: TRBV25-1
J: TRBJ2-1
D: TRBD2
size: .
DNA: TGTGCCAGCAGTGGGTCTAGCGGGAGGGCCGGGGAGCAGTTCTTC
CDR3: CASSGSSGRAGEQFF

V: TRBV5-1
J: TRBJ2-3
D: .
size: .
DNA: TGCGCCAGCAGCTCGACCACGGGAGTCAACCCGCAGTATTTT
CDR3: CASSSTTGVNPQYF

V: TRBV30
J: TRBJ2-2
D: .
size: .
DNA: TGTGCCTGGAGTAGGGCGGGGAACACCGGGGAGCTGTTTTTT
CDR3: CAWSRAGNTGELFF

V: TRBV7-2
J: TRBJ1-1
D: .
size: .
DNA: TGTGCCAGCACCCCAGGGACTTTGAACACTGAAGCTTTCTTT
CDR3: CASTPGTLNTEAFF

V: TRBV18
J: TRBJ2-7
D: .
size: .
DNA: TGTGCCAGCTCACCATCGAGAGGGTCGTACGAGCAGTACTTC
CDR3: CASSPSRGSYEQYF

V: TRBV7-6
J: TRBJ2-7
D: TRBD2
size: .
DNA: TGTGCCAGCAGCCCGGGACTAGCGGGAGAAACCTACGAGCAGTACTTC
CDR3: CASSPGLAGETYEQYF

V: TRBV6-4
J: TRBJ1-5
D: .
size: .
DNA: TGTGCCAGCAGTGTTGATTCGGTATCAAATCAGCCCCAGCATTTT
CDR3: CASSVDSVSNQPQHF

V: TRBV10-3
J: TRBJ2-5
D: TRBD2
size: .
DNA: TGTGCCATCAGTGAGTCTAGCGGGAGGGCCGGTGAGACCCAGTACTTC
CDR3: CAISESSGRAGETQYF

V: TRBV6-1
J: TRBJ1-3
D: .
size: .
DNA: TGTGCCAGCAGTGAAGCAAGCTTCTCTGGAAACACCATATATTTT
CDR3: CASSEASFSGNTIYF

V: TRBV2
J: TRBJ2-3
D: TRBD2
size: .
DNA: TGTGCCAGCAGTGTGCGGGGGGCTAGCACAGATACGCAGTATTTT
CDR3: CASSVRGASTDTQYF

V: TRBV5-6
J: TRBJ2-2
D: TRBD1
size: medium-sized
DNA: TGTGCCAGCAGCTTCTTAAAAGGGACAGGGGACACCGGGGAGCTGTTTTTT
CDR3: CASSFLKGTGDTGELFF

V: TRBV4-1
J: TRBJ2-7
D: .
size: .
DNA: TGCGCCAGCAGCCAAAATCAGGGTAGTCCTCACGAGCAGTACTTC
CDR3: CASSQNQGSPHEQYF

V: TRBV11-3
J: TRBJ2-3
D: .
size: .
DNA: TGTGCCAGCAGCCGCGCGACAGAGCTCACAGATACGCAGTATTTT
CDR3: CASSRATELTDTQYF

V: TRBV7-9
J: TRBJ2-1
D: TRBD2
size: .
DNA: TGTGCCAGCAGCCACGGACTAGCGGGTGACAATGAGCAGTTCTTC
CDR3: CASSHGLAGDNEQFF

V: TRBV7-9
J: TRBJ1-2
D: .
size: .
DNA: TGTGCCAGCACCCCGTCGGGCGATCCCTATGGCTACACCTTC
CDR3: CASTPSGDPYGYTF

V: TRBV7-3
J: TRBJ1-2
D: TRBD1
size: .
DNA: TGTGCCAGCAGCCCTGAGGACAGGGGGCTTCATGGCTACACCTTC
CDR3: CASSPEDRGLHGYTF

V: TRBV7-9
J: TRBJ1-1
D: .
size: few
DNA: TGTGCCAGCAGCCTGTGGGGGAGGGGGAACACTGAAGCTTTCTTT
CDR3: CASSLWGRGNTEAFF

V: TRBV7-3
J: TRBJ2-7
D: .
size: few
DNA: TGTGCCAGCAGCTCGGGCCGTGGATACGAGCAGTACTTC
CDR3: CASSSGRGYEQYF